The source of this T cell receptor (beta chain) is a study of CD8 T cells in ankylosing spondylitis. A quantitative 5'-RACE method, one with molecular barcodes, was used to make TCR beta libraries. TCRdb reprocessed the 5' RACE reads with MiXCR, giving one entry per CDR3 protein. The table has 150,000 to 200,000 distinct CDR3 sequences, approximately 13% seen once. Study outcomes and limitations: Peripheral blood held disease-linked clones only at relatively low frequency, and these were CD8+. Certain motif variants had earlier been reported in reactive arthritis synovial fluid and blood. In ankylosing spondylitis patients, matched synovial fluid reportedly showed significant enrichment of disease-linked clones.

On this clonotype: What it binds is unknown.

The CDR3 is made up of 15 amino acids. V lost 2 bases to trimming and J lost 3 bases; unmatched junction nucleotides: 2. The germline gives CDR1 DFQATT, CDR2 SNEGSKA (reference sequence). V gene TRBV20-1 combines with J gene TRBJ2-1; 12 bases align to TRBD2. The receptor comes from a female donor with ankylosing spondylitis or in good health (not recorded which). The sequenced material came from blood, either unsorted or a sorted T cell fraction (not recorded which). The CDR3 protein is CSARSLAGGYNEQFF. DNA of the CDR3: TGCAGTGCTAGATCACTAGCGGGAGGCTACAATGAGCAGTTCTTC.